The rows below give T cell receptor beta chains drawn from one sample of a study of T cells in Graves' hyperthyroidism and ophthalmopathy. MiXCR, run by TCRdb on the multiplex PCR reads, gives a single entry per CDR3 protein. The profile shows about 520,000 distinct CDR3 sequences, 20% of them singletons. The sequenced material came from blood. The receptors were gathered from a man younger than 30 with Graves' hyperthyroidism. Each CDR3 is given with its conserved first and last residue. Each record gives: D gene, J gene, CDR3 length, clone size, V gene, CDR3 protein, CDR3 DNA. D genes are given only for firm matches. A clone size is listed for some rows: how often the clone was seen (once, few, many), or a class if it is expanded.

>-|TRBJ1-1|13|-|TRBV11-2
CASSFGMSTEAFF
TGTGCCAGCAGCTTCGGCATGAGCACTGAAGCTTTCTTT
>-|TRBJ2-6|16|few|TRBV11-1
CASSPRGFSGANVLTF
TGTGCCAGCAGCCCCAGAGGATTCTCTGGGGCCAACGTCCTGACTTTC
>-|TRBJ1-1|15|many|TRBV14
CASSQERGAGTEAFF
TGTGCCAGCAGCCAAGAGAGAGGGGCTGGCACTGAAGCTTTCTTT
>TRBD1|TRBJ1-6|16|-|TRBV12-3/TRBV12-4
CASSYLGQLLNSPLHF
TGTGCCAGCAGTTACTTGGGACAGCTCCTTAATTCACCCCTCCACTTT
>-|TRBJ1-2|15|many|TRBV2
CASRLDSTPNCGYTF
TGTGCCAGCAGGCTAGACTCTACTCCTAACTGTGGCTACACCTTC
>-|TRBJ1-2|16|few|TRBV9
CASSGAGLNEHYGYTF
TGTGCCAGCAGCGGGGCAGGGCTGAATGAACACTATGGCTACACCTTC
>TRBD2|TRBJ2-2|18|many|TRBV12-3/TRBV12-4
CASRPRTSGGAGTGELFF
TGTGCCAGCAGGCCCAGGACTAGCGGGGGGGCAGGCACCGGGGAGCTGTTTTTT
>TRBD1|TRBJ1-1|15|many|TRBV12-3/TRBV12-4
CASSLNRGLKTEAFF
TGTGCCAGCAGTTTAAACAGGGGGCTAAAAACTGAAGCTTTCTTT
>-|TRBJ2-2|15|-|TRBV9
CASSGRGQHTGELFF
TGTGCCAGCAGCGGACGGGGACAACACACCGGGGAGCTGTTTTTT
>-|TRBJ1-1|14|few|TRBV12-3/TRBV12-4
CASILGGVNTEAFF
TGTGCCAGCATTCTGGGCGGCGTGAACACTGAAGCTTTCTTT
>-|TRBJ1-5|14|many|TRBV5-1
CASSEGFGNQPQHF
TGCGCCAGCAGCGAGGGATTTGGGAATCAGCCCCAGCATTTT
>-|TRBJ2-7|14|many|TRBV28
CASKGVGLSYEQYF
TGTGCCAGCAAGGGGGTGGGCCTTTCCTACGAGCAGTACTTC